Each of the 8 T cell receptor beta chains below was sequenced from the same sample in a study of cytomegalovirus exposure and HLA in healthy donors. Primers: 60 Vbeta forward and 13 Jbeta reverse. Sequenced by immunoSEQ multiplex PCR; TCRdb stores in-frame clones only, minus some. Of 150,000 to 200,000 clones listed, around three quarters were seen once; the top ten hold around 3.1%. Sequenced material: PBMCs. These TCRs come from a woman aged 35 to 49 in good health and CMV-seronegative.

The V and J genes are TRBV5-4 and TRBJ1-4; D might be TRBD1 (6 bases). This CDR3 has 14 residues. Per the germline V gene, CDR1 is SGHNT and CDR2 is YYREEE (reference sequence). V lost 4 bases to trimming and J lost 8 bases, with 15 bases between them. The CDR3 DNA is TGTGCCAGCAGCACTAGGGGGTCTGGGGAAAAACTGTTTTTT. Encoded protein: CASSTRGSGEKLFF.

This chain links TRBV5-1 with TRBJ2-5; 13 nucleotides agree with TRBD2. CDR3 size: 17 residues. Germline V lookup: CDR1 SGHRS, CDR2 YFSETQ. V trimming: 1 base; J trimming: 2 bases; junction bases outside the gene matches: 5. The DNA of the CDR3 is TGCGCCAGCAGCTTGAGGGGACTAGCGGGGAATCAAGAGACCCAGTACTTC. Amino acid sequence: CASSLRGLAGNQETQYF.

This clone appeared a few times. V is TRBV4-2 and J is TRBJ1-5, with a possible D match to TRBD1 (5 bases). Germline CDR1 LGHNA, CDR2 YNFKEQ. Between the trimmed V and J ends, which lost 0 bases and 8 bases, there was a span of 14 bases. The CDR3 contains 15 residues. The CDR3: CASSQDQGGYKPQHF. CDR3 bases: TGTGCCAGCAGCCAAGATCAGGGAGGTTATAAGCCCCAGCATTTT.

J is TRBJ1-6 and V is TRBV5-4; D perhaps matches TRBD1 (6 bases). The CDR3 covers 16 residues. CDR1 SGHNT and CDR2 YYREEE come from the germline V gene (reference sequence). Trimming left V 0 bases short and J 8 bases short, with 15 bases between. DNA of the CDR3: TGTGCCAGCAGCTTGGGGGGGCTGTACTTATATTCACCCCTCCACTTT. Translating gives CASSLGGLYLYSPLHF.

The chain recombines TRBV5-1 with TRBJ2-7; 12 positions agree with TRBD2. Germline V gene lookup returns CDR1 SGHRS and CDR2 YFSETQ. V shed 4 bases, J shed 0 bases, and the junction held 5 bases outside the gene matches. The CDR3 runs 16 residues. The CDR3 DNA sequence: TGCGCCAGCAGCCTAGCTAGCGGGGGGGCCTCCTACGAGCAGTACTTC. As protein: CASSLASGGASYEQYF. Filled out from reference TRBV5-1 and TRBJ2-7, the complete variable domain reads KAGVTQTPRYLIKTRGQQVTLSCSPISGHRSVSWYQQTPGQGLQFLFEYFSETQRNKGNFPGRFSGRQFSNSRSEMNVSTLELGDSALYLCASSLASGGASYEQYFGPGTRLTVT.

This clone was found a few times. The rearrangement links TRBV5-1 to TRBJ2-5; the match to TRBD2 covers 7 bases. Germline V gene sequence: CDR1 SGHRS, CDR2 YFSETQ. V gave up 2 bases and J gave up 5 bases; unmatched junction bases: 9. The CDR3 runs to 15 residues. The CDR3 nucleotides are TGCGCCAGCAGCTTAGGGAGGGGCGTGGGGGAGACCCAGTACTTC. Encoded protein: CASSLGRGVGETQYF. Combining the CDR3 with reference TRBV5-1 and TRBJ2-5 gives the whole variable domain KAGVTQTPRYLIKTRGQQVTLSCSPISGHRSVSWYQQTPGQGLQFLFEYFSETQRNKGNFPGRFSGRQFSNSRSEMNVSTLELGDSALYLCASSLGRGVGETQYFGPGTRLLVL.

The V and J genes are TRBV6-1 and TRBJ1-5, with 10 bases that match TRBD1. CDR1 is MNHNS, CDR2 SASEGT, per germline. The CDR3 is made up of 14 amino acids. V shed 4 bases, J shed 6 bases, and the junction held 3 bases outside the gene matches. CDR3 DNA sequence: TGTGCCAGCAGTGTTAGGGACAGGGGTCAGCCCCAGCATTTT. This translates into CASSVRDRGQPQHF.

The rearrangement uses TRBV7-9 and TRBJ2-7; 7 positions match TRBD1. This CDR3 has 14 residues. V shed 5 bases, J shed 2 bases, and the junction held 6 bases outside the gene matches. Germline V gene data show CDR1 as SEHNR and CDR2 as FQNEAQ (reference sequence). The CDR3 nucleotides are TGTGCCAGCAGCCCAGACAGGGCTCCCTACGAGCAGTACTTC. It encodes CASSPDRAPYEQYF.